This TCR beta chain was recovered during a study of PD-1 blockade in classical Hodgkin lymphoma. Profiled with immunoSEQ multiplex PCR; TCRdb holds only in-frame clones, not every one. The sample contains some 58,000 clones, about 88% of which appear only once. Brentuximab vedotin exposure varied among the patients, all of whom had relapsed after autologous stem cell transplantation. Notes on the study in general: Patients who began taking nivolumab under 1 year after ASCT were left out. The origin of the repertoire differences remains undefined, with disease activity or prior therapy as possible causes. Diminished baseline TCR diversity has been reported in newly diagnosed patients relative to healthy donors.

To note about this clone: Its antigen is not identified.

CDR3 size: 14 residues. In germline, CDR1 is ENHRY, CDR2 SYGVKD. The V gene lost 0 bases and the J gene lost 3 bases, with 9 bases spanning the gap. This chain connects TRBV10-3 to TRBJ2-7; D is uncertain. This receptor was identified in a human donor with classical Hodgkin lymphoma. The sequences come from peripheral blood mononuclear cells (PBMCs), collected before the second cycle of nivolumab. DNA for the CDR3: TGTGCCATCAGTGAGTCTTTGCAGCACTACGAGCAGTACTTC. Encoded protein: CAISESLQHYEQYF.